This TCR beta chain was identified in a study of cytomegalovirus exposure and HLA in healthy donors. Study-wide results and limits: The classifier was said to identify cytomegalovirus status with high specificity and sensitivity.

Worth noting for this clone: Its target is not known.

V lost 1 base and J lost 0; bases outside the gene matches: 3. In germline, CDR1 is SQVTM, CDR2 ANQGSEA. The CDR3 runs to 16 residues. Generated by immunoSEQ multiplex PCR, the TCRdb table keeps only in-frame clones and is missing some. This repertoire shows some 270,000 clones, 80% to 90% found once; its top ten account for roughly 0.99%. V gene TRBV29-1 combines with J gene TRBJ1-4; 9 nucleotides match TRBD1. The TCR sequence derives from a woman aged 18-35 years in good health and CMV-seronegative. The sequenced sample was PBMCs. The CDR3 nucleotides read TGCAGCGTTGAAGGGACAGGGGCATCAACTAATGAAAAACTGTTTTTT. Residues: CSVEGTGASTNEKLFF.